This T cell receptor (beta chain) was profiled in a study of T cell responses to AZD1222 COVID-19 vaccine. Measured with immunoSEQ multiplex PCR; TCRdb has only the in-frame clones, and not every one. The sample has approximately 110,000 clones; approximately 90% are singletons. Germline V gene data show CDR1 as SNHLY and CDR2 as FYNNEI. This CDR3 comprises 17 residues. The J segment lost 7 bases and the V segment lost 3 bases, leaving 16 bases of the junction unmatched. This TCR came from an adult in good health. V is TRBV2 and J is TRBJ1-2; 8 bases align to TRBD1. Sample: peripheral blood, taken on day 0 of AZD1222 vaccination. The CDR3 sequence is CASSERKGQGAPSGYTF. For the CDR3, the DNA is TGTGCCAGCAGTGAGAGGAAGGGGCAGGGGGCGCCAAGTGGCTACACCTTC.